Below are 25 T cell receptor beta chains sequenced from a single sample in a study of blood T cell repertoires in COVID-19. Using immunoSEQ multiplex PCR, the repertoire was profiled, and TCRdb retains in-frame clones only, with some absent. The sample shows approximately 290,000 clones, 80% to 85% of them seen only once. Material for sequencing was peripheral blood. The receptor source for this set is a person aged 65-85 years with COVID-19, enrolled during active disease.

The V call is TRBV7-8, the J call TRBJ1-1; D might be TRBD1 (5 bases). The CDR3 is 15 residues long. CDR1 is SGHVS and CDR2 is FQNEAQ in the germline V gene. The germline V and J ends were trimmed by 5 bases and 1 base, with 14 bases remaining between them. CDR3 sequence: CASSPGGEGNTEAFF. DNA for the CDR3: TGTGCCAGCAGCCCCGGGGGAGAAGGGAACACTGAAGCTTTCTTT.

The chain carries TRBV5-1 and TRBJ1-1; 9 bases agree with TRBD1. The CDR3 runs 14 residues. After removal of 1 base from V and 11 bases from J, the junction contained 9 bases not matched to a gene. From germline, CDR1 is SGHRS and CDR2 YFSETQ. CDR3 nucleotides: TGCGCCAGCAGCTTGCCGGGACAGGGAGAATTGGCTTTCTTT. Residues: CASSLPGQGELAFF.

The V gene is TRBV28, the J gene TRBJ1-2, with 10 bases matching TRBD1. Germline V gene lookup returns CDR1 MDHEN and CDR2 SYDVKM. Trimming removed 6 bases from V and 7 bases from J; junction bases left unmatched: 11. The CDR3 spans 15 residues. The CDR3 region has the DNA TGTGCCAGCAGCCCAAGTGGGACAGGGGTTGGTGGCTACACCTTC. Translating gives CASSPSGTGVGGYTF.

The chain recombines TRBV16 with TRBJ1-1; D not resolved. This CDR3 region has 15 residues. Germline loops: CDR1 KGHSY, CDR2 FQNENV. Trimming stripped 1 base from V and 1 base from J, with 10 bases between. CDR3 bases: TGTGCCAGCAGCCAATTTCCGTCAGGGAACACTGAAGCTTTCTTT. This encodes CASSQFPSGNTEAFF. Combining the CDR3 with reference TRBV16 and TRBJ1-1 gives the whole variable domain GEEVAQTPKHLVRGEGQKAKLYCAPIKGHSYVFWYQQVLKNEFKFLISFQNENVFDETGMPKERFSAKCLPNSPCSLEIQATKLEDSAVYFCASSQFPSGNTEAFFGQGTRLTVV.

The rearrangement links TRBV9 to TRBJ2-2; 9 nucleotides line up with TRBD2. This CDR3 is built from 15 residues. Germline CDR1 reads SGDLS; CDR2 reads YYNGEE. The J segment lost 5 bases and the V segment lost 2 bases, leaving 4 bases of the junction unmatched. For the CDR3, the DNA is TGTGCCAGCAGCGTTGGTAGCGGGGGTACCGGGGAGCTGTTTTTT. Amino acids: CASSVGSGGTGELFF.

This sequence joins TRBV18 and TRBJ1-1, with TRBD1 as a possible D gene (5 bases). This CDR3 has 20 residues. Germline CDR1 reads KGHSH; CDR2 reads LQKENI. The V gene lost 3 bases and the J gene lost 1 base, with 27 bases spanning the gap. The CDR3 DNA sequence: TGTGCCAGCTCACCGAGGGTGTCTCGTGAAGGTGGCGGGGGGAACACTGAAGCTTTCTTT. Its protein is CASSPRVSREGGGGNTEAFF.

The chain combines TRBV27 with TRBJ2-2, with 10 bases aligning to TRBD2. The CDR3 runs to 16 residues. Germline V lookup: CDR1 MNHEY, CDR2 SMNVEV (reference sequence). Losses at the gene ends were 3 bases for V and 5 bases for J; bases not matched to a gene: 6. The CDR3 bases are TGTGCCAGCAGTTTTCTAGCGGGGGTGACTACCGGGGAGCTGTTTTTT. This encodes CASSFLAGVTTGELFF.

This clone appeared a few times. The chain employs TRBV11-3 and TRBJ2-3; D is perhaps TRBD2 (5 bases). Trimming took 5 bases from V and 0 from J, leaving 9 bases between them. Germline V CDR1 and CDR2: SGHNT, YENEEA. The CDR3 has 14 residues. In DNA form, the CDR3 reads TGTGCCAGCAGCCTAGGGAGCAGCACAGATACGCAGTATTTT. Protein product: CASSLGSSTDTQYF.

The V gene is TRBV7-3, the J gene TRBJ2-3; D gene uncertain. The germline V gene encodes CDR1 SGHTA and CDR2 FQGTGA. V was clipped by 3 bases and J by 4 bases, with 8 bases between them. This CDR3 contains 13 residues. CDR3 in DNA: TGTGCCAGCAGCTTTAGTTTGGCAGATACGCAGTATTTT. Its translation is CASSFSLADTQYF.

V gene TRBV6-6 combines with J gene TRBJ2-7, with 10 bases that match TRBD2. The CDR3 is 14 amino acids. V lost 2 bases, J lost 5 bases, and 3 bases stayed unmatched. The V gene's germline CDR1 is MNHNY and CDR2 SVGAGI (reference sequence). The CDR3 here is CASSYGLAGDEQYF. The CDR3 bases are TGTGCCAGCAGTTACGGCCTAGCGGGAGACGAGCAGTACTTC.

The chain couples TRBV2 to TRBJ1-6, with 9 positions matching TRBD1. With V trimmed by 7 bases and J by 0 bases, 7 bases remained unmatched. The CDR3 is 17 residues long. The germline CDR1 and CDR2 sequences are SNHLY and FYNNEI. The CDR3 loop reads CASIRDRASSYNSPLHF. The DNA for the CDR3 is TGTGCCAGCATTCGGGACAGGGCGAGCTCCTATAATTCACCCCTCCACTTT.

This clone was picked up one time. This rearrangement joins TRBV6-5 to TRBJ1-1, with TRBD1 matching 8 bases. After removal of 6 bases from V and 5 bases from J, the junction contained 8 bases not matched to a gene. In germline, CDR1 is MNHEY, CDR2 SVGAGI. CDR3 length equals 14 residues. The CDR3 coding sequence is TGTGCCAGCAGCCCCAGGGGGCGGGGGACTGAAGCTTTCTTT. Its translation is CASSPRGRGTEAFF.

The chain couples TRBV7-9 to TRBJ1-1, with TRBD1 as a possible D gene (5 bases). CDR3 length equals 14 residues. Trimming removed 2 bases from V and 2 bases from J, with 9 bases in between. Germline CDR1 is SEHNR and CDR2 is FQNEAQ (reference sequence). CDR3 DNA sequence: TGTGCCAGCAGCTTACTACAGGTTAACACTGAAGCTTTCTTT. It yields the protein CASSLLQVNTEAFF.

The V and J genes are TRBV28 and TRBJ2-7; 14 nucleotides align to TRBD2. After removal of 3 bases from V and 1 base from J, the junction contained 5 bases not matched to a gene. The V gene's germline CDR1 is MDHEN and CDR2 SYDVKM. There are 17 residues in the CDR3. The CDR3 protein is CASSLGLAGARSYEQYF. DNA for the CDR3: TGTGCCAGCAGTTTGGGACTAGCGGGAGCGAGGTCCTACGAGCAGTACTTC.

This rearrangement joins TRBV5-1 to TRBJ2-7; no firm D call. The germline V and J ends were trimmed by 0 bases and 5 bases, with 24 bases remaining between them. Germline loops: CDR1 SGHRS, CDR2 YFSETQ. The CDR3 is 18 residues long. CDR3 nucleotide sequence: TGCGCCAGCAGCTTGGAGGCAGTTCAGGCGCTTAGGTTCAACGAGCAGTACTTC. Amino acid sequence: CASSLEAVQALRFNEQYF.

The table lists this clone with a few counts. The rearrangement uses TRBV7-3 and TRBJ2-3, with no clear D. This CDR3 is built from 13 residues. V lost 1 base and J 8 bases, leaving 10 bases between the germline ends. Germline CDR1 and CDR2: SGHTA and FQGTGA. The CDR3 DNA sequence: TGTGCCAGCAGCTTAAATCCAACGGGTACGCAGTATTTT. Protein: CASSLNPTGTQYF.

The gene calls are TRBV7-2 and TRBJ2-7; 9 bases agree with TRBD2. With 6 bases clipped from V and 5 bases from J, the junction kept 8 bases outside the gene matches. CDR1 and CDR2 (germline): SGHTA, FQGNSA. The CDR3 contains 14 residues. Here the CDR3 reads CASSPASGINEQYF. The CDR3 DNA is TGTGCCAGCAGTCCGGCTAGCGGGATAAACGAGCAGTACTTC.

This clone was detected a few times. The V call is TRBV12-3 or TRBV12-4, the J call TRBJ1-1; tentatively, D is TRBD1 (6 bases). The CDR3 consists of 11 residues. Trimming cost V 4 bases and J 8 bases, with 8 bases left between them. CDR3 coding DNA: TGTGCCAGCAGTTACAGGGCCGAAGCTTTCTTT. Its protein is CASSYRAEAFF.

Note on this clone: A read error may produce the germline difference seen at one junction end. This chain links TRBV28 with TRBJ1-1; D is possibly TRBD1 (5 bases). Germline values: CDR1 MDHEN, CDR2 SYDVKM. The CDR3 sequence is 13 residues long. For the CDR3, the DNA is TGTGCCAGCACTTTAGGACAGAACACTGAAGCTTTCTTT. Protein: CASTLGQNTEAFF.

This sequence joins TRBV9 and TRBJ1-5; D unclear. From germline, CDR1 is SGDLS and CDR2 YYNGEE. This CDR3 is 14 amino acids long. The V gene lost 0 bases and the J gene lost 2 bases, with 6 bases spanning the gap. DNA for the CDR3: TGTGCCAGCAGCGTAGATCTAGGCAATCAGCCCCAGCATTTT. Its translation is CASSVDLGNQPQHF.

This clone was seen only once. This chain uses TRBV29-1 with TRBJ1-1; no clear D gene. The CDR3 sequence is 13 residues long. The germline V gene has CDR1 SQVTM and CDR2 ANQGSEA. Between the trimmed V and J ends, which lost 4 bases and 0 bases, there was a span of 9 bases. The CDR3 is CSVVSTMNTEAFF. CDR3 DNA: TGCAGCGTTGTTAGCACGATGAACACTGAAGCTTTCTTT.

V and J are TRBV19 and TRBJ1-6; D gene unclear. CDR3 size: 15 residues. V lost 5 bases and J lost 0, with 8 bases in between. Germline loops: CDR1 LNHDA, CDR2 SQIVND (reference sequence). This CDR3 reads CASSSRSSYNSPLHF. In nucleotides, the CDR3 is TGTGCCAGTAGTTCAAGGAGCTCCTATAATTCACCCCTCCACTTT.

This clone was counted between two and nine times. CDR3 coding DNA: TGTGCCAGCAGGGACAGGGCATCTCAAGGAAATTCACCCCTCCACTTT. Translating gives CASRDRASQGNSPLHF. The chain employs TRBV7-6 and TRBJ1-6, with 8 bases that match TRBD1. J was trimmed by 7 bases and V by 6 bases; bases with no gene match: 11. Germline assignment: CDR1 SGHVS and CDR2 FNYEAQ. This CDR3 is built from 16 residues.

This clone has just one count. V and J are TRBV5-1 and TRBJ1-2; TRBD1 aligns across 10 bases. After removal of 4 bases from V and 6 bases from J, the junction contained 6 bases not matched to a gene. Germline-derived CDR1 and CDR2 are SGHRS and YFSETQ. This CDR3 contains 14 residues. The CDR3 loop reads CASSPTGQGNGYTF. Written as DNA, the CDR3 is TGCGCCAGCAGCCCTACGGGACAGGGGAATGGCTACACCTTC.

This sequence joins TRBV4-1 and TRBJ1-1; D gene uncertain. V was shortened by 5 bases and J by 5 bases, with 9 bases between the two germline ends. This CDR3 contains 12 residues. Looked up from germline, CDR1 is MGHRA and CDR2 is YSYEKL. For the CDR3, the DNA is TGCGCCAGCAGCGGAGAGGAGACTGAAGCTTTCTTT. Translated: CASSGEETEAFF.